A single sample is the source of the 8 T cell receptor beta chains below, sequenced in a study of cytomegalovirus exposure and HLA in healthy donors. The PCR used 60 Vbeta and 13 Jbeta primers. Assay: immunoSEQ multiplex PCR; the TCRdb copy retains only in-frame clones and omits some. In the table there are about 180,000 clones, roughly 85% of which are singletons. Input material: PBMCs. All receptors come from a woman in her 40s in good health and CMV-seronegative.

The V call is TRBV15, the J call TRBJ2-1, with unresolved D. Deletions cut 0 bases from V and 13 bases from J, with 16 bases between. The CDR3 sequence is 14 residues long. Germline V gene data show CDR1 as LNHNV and CDR2 as YYDKDF (reference sequence). The CDR3 loop is CATSRDYIDSQQFF. The CDR3 region has the DNA TGTGCCACCAGCAGAGATTATATAGACTCCCAACAGTTCTTC.

V usage is TRBV28 and J usage is TRBJ1-5, with D possibly TRBD1 on 6 matching bases. The ends were cut back, 6 bases at V and 0 bases at J, with 9 bases in the middle. The CDR3 consists of 14 residues. Germline values: CDR1 MDHEN, CDR2 SYDVKM. CDR3 residues: CASSGTNSNQPQHF. CDR3 coding DNA: TGTGCCAGCAGCGGGACAAATAGCAATCAGCCCCAGCATTTT. Together with reference TRBV28 and TRBJ1-5, the CDR3 gives the full variable domain: DVKVTQSSRYLVKRTGEKVFLECVQDMDHENMFWYRQDPGLGLRLIYFSYDVKMKEKGDIPEGYSVSREKKERFSLILESASTNQTSMYLCASSGTNSNQPQHFGDGTRLSIL.

The rearrangement links TRBV29-1 to TRBJ1-3; no firm D call. The length of the CDR3 is 13 residues. CDR1 is SQVTM and CDR2 is ANQGSEA in the germline V gene. V was shortened by 3 bases and J by 0 bases, with 6 bases between the two germline ends. The CDR3 bases are TGCAGCGTTGACGGGAGCTCTGGAAACACCATATATTTT. Translating gives CSVDGSSGNTIYF.

The chain carries TRBV19 and TRBJ1-5; D unresolved. This CDR3 region has 13 residues. The V end was cut by 1 base, the J end by 9 bases, with 10 bases between. Germline loops: CDR1 LNHDA, CDR2 SQIVND (reference sequence). This CDR3 reads CASSIGLSRPQHF. DNA for the CDR3: TGTGCCAGTAGTATAGGACTATCGAGGCCCCAGCATTTT.

The J gene is TRBJ1-4, the V gene TRBV5-1; perhaps TRBD1 as D (6 bases). The V and J ends lost 4 bases and 8 bases respectively, with 15 bases between them. The CDR3 is 14 residues long. The germline V gene encodes CDR1 SGHRS and CDR2 YFSETQ. The chain's CDR3 is CASSPGTSLEKLFF. Here the CDR3 DNA reads TGCGCCAGCAGCCCCGGGACAAGCCTAGAAAAACTGTTTTTT.

The J gene is TRBJ2-1, the V gene TRBV11-3; 7 bases are shared with TRBD1. Trimming cost V 5 bases and J 7 bases; bases outside gene matches: 8. CDR3 length: 14 amino acids. CDR1 is SGHNT and CDR2 is YENEEA in the germline V gene. CDR3 nucleotide sequence: TGTGCCAGCAGCCCGAGGACAGGACGAAATGAGCAGTTCTTC. It encodes CASSPRTGRNEQFF.

This clone was seen a handful of times. This chain connects TRBV18 to TRBJ1-1; 10 positions match TRBD1. With 4 bases clipped from V and 3 bases from J, the junction kept 5 bases outside the gene matches. This CDR3 spans 15 amino acids. CDR1 and CDR2 (germline): KGHSH, LQKENI. The CDR3 sequence: CASSLSGTGDTEAFF. The CDR3 nucleotides are TGTGCCAGCTCACTTTCCGGGACAGGGGACACTGAAGCTTTCTTT.

The rearrangement joins TRBV4-2 to TRBJ1-2; D unclear. V lost 0 bases, J lost 3 bases, and 11 bases lay in between. CDR3 length equals 15 residues. CDR1 is LGHNA and CDR2 is YNFKEQ in the germline V gene. The CDR3 protein is CASSQDQVPDYGYTF. CDR3 in DNA: TGTGCCAGCAGCCAAGATCAGGTTCCGGACTATGGCTACACCTTC.